A single sample gave rise to the 29 T cell receptor beta chains below, sequenced in a study of T cell responses to AZD1222 COVID-19 vaccine. TCRdb's table, derived via immunoSEQ multiplex PCR, lists solely in-frame clones and lacks some. The data show some 140,000 clones, around 89% seen once. The specimen comprised peripheral blood, sampled 28 days after the second AZD1222 dose. These receptors came from an adult who received the AZD1222 COVID-19 vaccine.

The chain combines TRBV19 with TRBJ2-2; D remains ambiguous. Trimming cost V 5 bases and J 4 bases, with 20 bases left between them. Germline V gene data show CDR1 as LNHDA and CDR2 as SQIVND (reference sequence). The CDR3 is 17 residues long. This chain's CDR3 is CASSPYLPGPATGELFF. For the CDR3, the DNA is TGTGCCAGTAGTCCGTACCTACCGGGTCCGGCCACCGGGGAGCTGTTTTTT.

V gene TRBV20-1 combines with J gene TRBJ2-5; D is uncertain. The CDR3 loop spans 10 amino acids. V dropped 5 bases and J dropped 2 bases, with 3 bases sitting between them. Germline CDR1 reads DFQATT; CDR2 reads SNEGSKA (reference sequence). The DNA of the CDR3 is TGCAGTGCTCTTCAAGAGACCCAGTACTTC. It is translated as CSALQETQYF.

The chain has TRBV6-1 and TRBJ1-5, with D unresolved. This CDR3 has 17 amino acids. Germline V gene sequence: CDR1 MNHNS, CDR2 SASEGT. Deletions cut 2 bases from V and 0 bases from J, with 14 bases between. CDR3 loop: CASSEIEWGFSNQPQHF. The CDR3 bases are TGTGCCAGCAGTGAAATAGAGTGGGGTTTTAGCAATCAGCCCCAGCATTTT.

The chain carries TRBV12-3 or TRBV12-4 and TRBJ1-2; the D is unclear. The CDR3 extends over 11 amino acids. Trimming pared 4 bases from V and 5 bases from J, leaving 5 bases between. The CDR3 sequence is CASSSQYGYTF. DNA for the CDR3: TGTGCCAGCAGTTCTCAGTATGGCTACACCTTC.

This clone was seen only once. Its ends do not fully match the called genes, so a read error is possible. The chain's CDR3 is CSVPNSGTLTVADF. In DNA form, the CDR3 reads TGCAGCGTTCCGAACTCCGGGACGTTAACGGTTGCCGACTTC. The J gene is TRBJ1-2, the V gene TRBV29-1, with a weak D call TRBD1 (5 bases). The germline CDR1 and CDR2 sequences are SQVTM and ANQGSEA. CDR3 length: 14 residues.

The chain employs TRBV30 and TRBJ1-4; TRBD1 might be the D (6 bases). Germline loops: CDR1 GTSNPN, CDR2 SVGIG (reference sequence). Trimming cost V 4 bases and J 4 bases, with 13 bases left between them. The CDR3 runs 14 residues. CDR3 amino acids: CAWKQGFGNEKLFF. DNA of the CDR3: TGTGCCTGGAAACAGGGATTTGGTAATGAAAAACTGTTTTTT.

This clone occurred once. V and J are TRBV5-1 and TRBJ2-3, with no clear D. Germline loops: CDR1 SGHRS, CDR2 YFSETQ. Trimming left V 2 bases short and J 2 bases short, with 12 bases between. CDR3 size: 15 residues. DNA of the CDR3: TGCGCCAGCAGCTTCGTCGAGGATTTCACAGATACGCAGTATTTT. Encoded protein: CASSFVEDFTDTQYF.

In its sample, this clone was seen once. J is TRBJ2-2 and V is TRBV2; D uncertain. This CDR3 contains 16 residues. V lost 2 bases to trimming and J lost 2 bases, with 12 bases between them. Germline CDR1 is SNHLY and CDR2 is FYNNEI. This chain's CDR3 is CASSENGHRNTGELFF. The CDR3 DNA sequence: TGTGCCAGCAGTGAAAATGGTCACAGAAACACCGGGGAGCTGTTTTTT.

The chain recombines TRBV12-3 or TRBV12-4 with TRBJ1-2; D is ambiguous. The V gene lost 2 bases and the J gene lost 7 bases, with 11 bases spanning the gap. This CDR3 contains 13 residues. The CDR3 coding sequence is TGTGCCAGCAGTTTATGGCGCGCCGGTGGCTACACCTTC. Its protein is CASSLWRAGGYTF.

The V and J genes are TRBV18 and TRBJ1-6, with 7 bases lining up with TRBD1. V trimming: 4 bases; J trimming: 1 base; junction bases outside the gene matches: 1. Germline loops: CDR1 KGHSH, CDR2 LQKENI. This CDR3 contains 15 residues. Here the CDR3 reads CASSLTGSYNSPLHF. DNA of the CDR3: TGTGCCAGCTCACTGACAGGGTCCTATAATTCACCCCTCCACTTT.

The V gene is TRBV18, the J gene TRBJ1-4; D is unclear. Per germline, CDR1 KGHSH and CDR2 LQKENI. V shed 3 bases and J shed 6 bases, with 11 bases lying between them. CDR3 length equals 14 residues. In nucleotides, the CDR3 is TGTGCCAGCTCACCTGGAGGCTCGGATGAAAAACTGTTTTTT. Translation gives CASSPGGSDEKLFF. Full variable domain (rest looked up from reference TRBV18 and TRBJ1-4): NAGVMQNPRHLVRRRGQEARLRCSPMKGHSHVYWYRQLPEEGLKFMVYLQKENIIDESGMPKERFSAEFPKEGPSILRIQQVVRGDSAAYFCASSPGGSDEKLFFGSGTQLSVL.

This clone was seen many times. The CDR3 DNA reads TGCGCCAGCAGCCACCTACAGGGGAACACTGAAGCTTTCTTT. It codes for CASSHLQGNTEAFF. This chain joins TRBV4-3 and TRBJ1-1, with a tentative D call TRBD1 (6 bases). The CDR3 is made up of 14 amino acids. Per the germline V gene, CDR1 is LGHNA and CDR2 is YSLEER. The germline V and J ends were trimmed by 3 bases and 1 base, with 9 bases remaining between them.

The chain is built from TRBV29-1 and TRBJ1-2; possibly TRBD1 for D (6 bases). The CDR3 runs 11 residues. Germline CDR1 reads SQVTM; CDR2 reads ANQGSEA. Between the trimmed V and J ends, which lost 7 bases and 4 bases, there was a span of 10 bases. The CDR3 region has the DNA TGCAGCGCTGGACAGCCCTATGGCTACACCTTC. Protein sequence: CSAGQPYGYTF.

The gene calls are TRBV6-1 and TRBJ1-5; 7 bases fit TRBD1. The V gene's germline CDR1 is MNHNS and CDR2 SASEGT. CDR3 length: 16 amino acids. J was trimmed by 1 base and V by 4 bases; bases with no gene match: 7. CDR3 DNA: TGTGCCAGCAGTGGAAGGGACAGCCTGAGCAATCAGCCCCAGCATTTT. Translating gives CASSGRDSLSNQPQHF.

The chain is built from TRBV27 and TRBJ2-5; unclear D gene. Trimming shortened V by 2 bases and J by 7 bases, and 11 bases separated the two germline ends. This CDR3 has 13 residues. Germline V gives CDR1 MNHEY, CDR2 SMNVEV (reference sequence). The chain's CDR3 is CASSLEVKGTQYF. Written as DNA, the CDR3 is TGTGCCAGCAGTTTAGAGGTAAAGGGGACCCAGTACTTC.

The chain combines TRBV6-5 with TRBJ2-7; TRBD1 is a possible D gene (5 bases). The germline V gene encodes CDR1 MNHEY and CDR2 SVGAGI. Trimming took off 2 bases at V and 2 bases at J, with 10 bases between the two ends. The CDR3 runs to 14 residues. In DNA form, the CDR3 reads TGTGCCAGCAGTTACGTAGGACAAACCTACGAGCAGTACTTC. Its protein is CASSYVGQTYEQYF.

This chain uses TRBV2 with TRBJ1-1; D remains unclear. Between the trimmed V and J ends, which lost 7 bases and 0 bases, there was a span of 15 bases. The CDR3 runs 15 residues. Germline-derived CDR1 and CDR2 are SNHLY and FYNNEI. The CDR3 region is CASTETYTMNTEAFF. The CDR3 bases are TGTGCCAGCACGGAGACATATACCATGAACACTGAAGCTTTCTTT.

CDR3 DNA sequence: TGTGCCAGCAGTTGGAGAAATTCACCCCTCCACTTT. It encodes CASSWRNSPLHF. The chain joins TRBV2 to TRBJ1-6, with unresolved D. Germline CDR1 reads SNHLY; CDR2 reads FYNNEI. V lost 5 bases and J 7 bases, leaving 6 bases between the germline ends. The length of the CDR3 is 12 residues. The whole variable domain, remainder taken from reference TRBV2 and TRBJ1-6, is EPEVTQTPSHQVTQMGQEVILRCVPISNHLYFYWYRQILGQKVEFLVSFYNNEISEKSEIFDDQFSVERPDGSNFTLKIRSTKLEDSAMYFCASSWRNSPLHFGNGTRLTVT.

This chain connects TRBV19 to TRBJ1-1, with D perhaps TRBD1 (5 bases). Per germline, CDR1 LNHDA and CDR2 SQIVND (reference sequence). Trimming removed 11 bases from V and 0 bases from J, with 16 bases in between. The CDR3 sequence is 14 residues long. CDR3 region: CACGAGYLNTEAFF. In nucleotides, the CDR3 is TGTGCCTGTGGGGCAGGCTATCTGAACACTGAAGCTTTCTTT.

The chain has TRBV7-3 and TRBJ2-1, with 9 bases that match TRBD2. Germline CDR1 SGHTA, CDR2 FQGTGA. Trimming removed 0 bases from V and 7 bases from J; junction bases left unmatched: 7. The CDR3 has 16 amino acids. CDR3 DNA: TGTGCCAGCAGCTTAACAATAGCGGGGGAGAAAAATGAGCAGTTCTTC. Its translation is CASSLTIAGEKNEQFF.

The V call is TRBV7-9, the J call TRBJ2-5; 8 nucleotides agree with TRBD2. Germline V gene lookup returns CDR1 SEHNR and CDR2 FQNEAQ (reference sequence). With V trimmed by 5 bases and J by 7 bases, 9 bases remained unmatched. The CDR3 length is 14 residues. This CDR3 reads CASSPRGGDSTQYF. The CDR3 DNA follows: TGTGCCAGCAGCCCCCGGGGGGGGGACTCGACCCAGTACTTC.

This chain connects TRBV6-5 to TRBJ2-7, with 7 bases that match TRBD2. Germline V gives CDR1 MNHEY, CDR2 SVGAGI. The CDR3 sequence is 13 residues long. The J segment lost 2 bases and the V segment lost 9 bases, leaving 7 bases of the junction unmatched. The CDR3 reads CASGTGGAYEQYF. The CDR3 region has the DNA TGTGCCAGTGGGACGGGGGGAGCCTACGAGCAGTACTTC.

The chain is built from TRBV5-1 and TRBJ2-7, with 13 bases matching TRBD2. CDR3 length equals 17 residues. Germline-derived CDR1 and CDR2 are SGHRS and YFSETQ. Trimming took 4 bases from V and 2 from J; bases not matched to a gene: 9. The CDR3 protein is CASSQGLAGTTPYEQYF. The CDR3 region has the DNA TGCGCCAGCAGCCAGGGACTAGCGGGGACTACACCCTACGAGCAGTACTTC.

This sequence joins TRBV27 and TRBJ2-7; 9 bases match TRBD2. Germline assignment: CDR1 MNHEY and CDR2 SMNVEV (reference sequence). The CDR3 consists of 17 residues. V shed 3 bases, J shed 6 bases, and the junction held 15 bases outside the gene matches. The DNA for the CDR3 is TGTGCCAGCAGTTTGGTTAGCGGGAGCACCTTCTGGGGCGAGCAGTACTTC. Amino acid sequence: CASSLVSGSTFWGEQYF.

This CDR3 reads CASSRASQGNTEAFF. CDR3 DNA sequence: TGTGCCAGCAGCCGGGCGTCCCAGGGGAACACTGAAGCTTTCTTT. The chain carries TRBV5-4 and TRBJ1-1; a weak D match, TRBD1 (5 bases). The CDR3 runs to 15 residues. Trimming cost V 4 bases and J 1 base, with 14 bases left between them. The germline V gene encodes CDR1 SGHNT and CDR2 YYREEE (reference sequence).

The chain carries TRBV5-1 and TRBJ2-5; D is undetermined. Trimming stripped 1 base from V and 1 base from J, with 5 bases between. This CDR3 comprises 13 residues. CDR1 and CDR2 (germline): SGHRS, YFSETQ. CDR3 DNA sequence: TGCGCCAGCAGCTTGACTCTCCAAGAGACCCAGTACTTC. This sequence encodes CASSLTLQETQYF.

V gene TRBV7-2 combines with J gene TRBJ2-5; unclear D gene. The germline V gene encodes CDR1 SGHTA and CDR2 FQGNSA. The V gene lost 2 bases and the J gene lost 1 base, with 8 bases spanning the gap. This CDR3 is built from 14 residues. CDR3 residues: CASSLRFTQETQYF. The CDR3 DNA is TGTGCCAGCAGCTTAAGATTCACCCAAGAGACCCAGTACTTC.

The rearrangement links TRBV2 to TRBJ2-5; 7 positions agree with TRBD1. Germline lookup yields CDR1 SNHLY and CDR2 FYNNEI. This CDR3 comprises 14 residues. V gave up 5 bases and J gave up 4 bases; unmatched junction bases: 7. The DNA of the CDR3 is TGTGCCAGCAGTTCCCTACAGGGGTCAGAGACCCAGTACTTC. Translating it yields CASSSLQGSETQYF.

The chain links TRBV10-3 to TRBJ2-1, with D unresolved. V lost 3 bases to trimming and J lost 8 bases, with 14 bases between them. The CDR3 contains 14 residues. Germline values: CDR1 ENHRY, CDR2 SYGVKD. The CDR3 coding sequence is TGTGCCATCAGTGAATTTACGCGTACCGATGAGCAGTTCTTC. Translated, it gives CAISEFTRTDEQFF.